This T cell receptor (beta chain) appears in the sequencing data of a study of T-cell memory formation after mild COVID-19. Findings of the study overall: Largely, contracting CD4+ clones fell within CM and EM, and contracting CD8+ clones within EMRA. Contracting clones from day 15 to 85 showed balanced CD4/CD8; later expanders favored CD4+.

Details on this clonotype: Its specificity is unknown.

The TCR alpha and TCR beta cDNA libraries, bearing sample barcodes and UMIs, were generated by 5'RACE using constant-segment primers. From the 5' RACE reads, TCRdb called clonotypes with MiXCR, one entry per CDR3 protein. Among roughly 180,000 distinct CDR3 sequences listed, 18% were seen once. The CDR3 is made up of 15 amino acids. The germline CDR1 and CDR2 sequences are SGHTA and FQGNSA. Trimming stripped 5 bases from V and 3 bases from J, with 13 bases between. The clonotype was recovered from a man aged 18 to 29 who had mild COVID-19 (a few samples of this study predate the infection). Cell type and time point are not known. This chain connects TRBV7-2 to TRBJ1-4, with D tentatively TRBD1 (6 bases). The sequenced sample consisted of PBMCs or a T cell subset sorted from them (not recorded which). The CDR3 here is CASSRQGSANEKLFF. The CDR3 DNA reads TGTGCCAGCAGCAGGCAGGGGTCCGCTAATGAAAAACTGTTTTTT. Filled out from reference TRBV7-2 and TRBJ1-4, the complete variable domain reads GAGVSQSPSNKVTEKGKDVELRCDPISGHTALYWYRQSLGQGLEFLIYFQGNSAPDKSGLPSDRFSAERTGGSVSTLTIQRTQQEDSAVYLCASSRQGSANEKLFFGSGTQLSVL.